The 16 T cell receptor beta chains listed next were all sequenced from one sample in a study of T cell changes during pregnancy in multiple sclerosis. Profiling relied on immunoSEQ multiplex PCR, and the TCRdb table lists in-frame clones only, not all of them. The repertoire includes under 95,000 clones, over 80% of them detected once, and 0.43% sits in the top ten. Material: CD4+ T cells from peripheral blood mononuclear cells, obtained before pregnancy. The source is a female donor with multiple sclerosis, enrolled in a pregnancy study.

The rearrangement uses TRBV4-2 and TRBJ2-2; 11 bases match TRBD2. This CDR3 is built from 16 residues. The V and J ends lost 0 bases and 8 bases, in that order; junction bases with no gene match: 5. CDR1 and CDR2 (germline): LGHNA, YNFKEQ. The CDR3, as DNA: TGTGCCAGCAGCCAAGATCCTAGCGGGAGGACTGGGGAGCTGTTTTTT. Its protein is CASSQDPSGRTGELFF.

This rearrangement joins TRBV19 to TRBJ2-7, with TRBD1 matching 9 bases. From germline, CDR1 is LNHDA and CDR2 SQIVND (reference sequence). The CDR3 runs 12 residues. The ends lost 10 bases at V and 4 bases at J; junction bases unmatched: 5. The CDR3 reads CATSDRGYEQYF. In DNA, the CDR3 is TGTGCCACCTCTGACAGGGGGTACGAGCAGTACTTC.

V is TRBV5-5 and J is TRBJ2-7; 9 nucleotides agree with TRBD2. After removal of 5 bases from V and 5 bases from J, the junction contained 17 bases not matched to a gene. Per the germline V gene, CDR1 is SGHKS and CDR2 is YYEKEE (reference sequence). The CDR3 spans 17 residues. CDR3 amino acids: CASRATGTSSSGNEQYF. CDR3 bases: TGTGCCAGCAGAGCTACCGGGACTAGCAGCAGTGGAAACGAGCAGTACTTC.

The rearrangement uses TRBV20-1 and TRBJ1-5, with TRBD1 as a possible D gene (5 bases). Per the germline V gene, CDR1 is DFQATT and CDR2 is SNEGSKA (reference sequence). Trimming took off 2 bases at V and 6 bases at J, with 5 bases between the two ends. This CDR3 has 11 residues. The CDR3 DNA reads TGCAGTGCTAGAAGGGGTCAGCCCCAGCATTTT. It yields the protein CSARRGQPQHF.

The genes are TRBV4-2 and TRBJ1-6, with TRBD1 matching 10 bases. The CDR3 is made up of 19 amino acids. Germline loops: CDR1 LGHNA, CDR2 YNFKEQ. The trim removed 2 bases at V and 0 bases at J, leaving 7 bases unmatched. The CDR3 DNA reads TGTGCCAGCAGCCAACCAAGACAGGGGGCTAGCTCCTATAATTCACCCCTCCACTTT. Protein: CASSQPRQGASSYNSPLHF.

This clone appeared once. The rearrangement links TRBV11-1 to TRBJ2-7; D unresolved. V shed 2 bases and J shed 3 bases, with 14 bases lying between them. Germline V gives CDR1 SGHAT, CDR2 FQDESV (reference sequence). The CDR3 runs to 15 residues. Here the CDR3 DNA reads TGTGCCAGCAGCTTACTTGCAGGTGTCTACTACGAGCAGTACTTC. Its translation: CASSLLAGVYYEQYF.

As DNA, the CDR3 is TGCGCCAGCAGCTTGGCAATTAGAGGACAGGGAGGGAGTGGCTACACCTTC. This translates into CASSLAIRGQGGSGYTF. The chain joins TRBV5-1 to TRBJ1-2; 8 bases align to TRBD1. This CDR3 is 17 amino acids long. V gave up 0 bases and J gave up 7 bases; unmatched junction bases: 14. Germline CDR1 SGHRS, CDR2 YFSETQ.

The rearrangement joins TRBV5-1 to TRBJ2-7; TRBD1 matches 8 bases. The CDR3 sequence is 16 residues long. After removal of 4 bases from V and 3 bases from J, the junction contained 12 bases not matched to a gene. Germline V CDR1 and CDR2: SGHRS, YFSETQ. CDR3 sequence: CASSADRGSISYEQYF. For the CDR3, the DNA is TGCGCCAGCAGCGCCGACAGGGGATCGATCAGCTACGAGCAGTACTTC. The whole variable domain, remainder taken from reference TRBV5-1 and TRBJ2-7, is KAGVTQTPRYLIKTRGQQVTLSCSPISGHRSVSWYQQTPGQGLQFLFEYFSETQRNKGNFPGRFSGRQFSNSRSEMNVSTLELGDSALYLCASSADRGSISYEQYFGPGTRLTVT.

This clone was counted between two and nine times. The V call is TRBV2, the J call TRBJ1-1; D unclear. The V end was cut by 3 bases, the J end by 1 base, with 6 bases between. The CDR3 runs to 13 residues. Germline V gene data show CDR1 as SNHLY and CDR2 as FYNNEI. The CDR3 reads CASSDEANTEAFF. The CDR3 bases are TGTGCCAGCAGTGACGAGGCGAACACTGAAGCTTTCTTT. Drawing the rest from reference TRBV2 and TRBJ1-1, the complete variable domain is EPEVTQTPSHQVTQMGQEVILRCVPISNHLYFYWYRQILGQKVEFLVSFYNNEISEKSEIFDDQFSVERPDGSNFTLKIRSTKLEDSAMYFCASSDEANTEAFFGQGTRLTVV.

The chain uses TRBV18 and TRBJ2-6, with a weak D call TRBD1 (6 bases). This CDR3 has 19 residues. From germline, CDR1 is KGHSH and CDR2 LQKENI. V was cut by 6 bases and J by 0 bases, with 21 bases left in between. In DNA form, the CDR3 reads TGTGCCAGCTCCTTCTCCTCGACAGGTACCTCCTCTGGGGCCAACGTCCTGACTTTC. This translates into CASSFSSTGTSSGANVLTF.

This chain links TRBV6-5 with TRBJ1-1; D not resolved. Per germline, CDR1 MNHEY and CDR2 SVGAGI. V was pared by 0 bases and J by 3 bases, with 8 bases between. There are 14 residues in the CDR3. The CDR3 region is CASSYSGVYTEAFF. CDR3 sequence (DNA): TGTGCCAGCAGTTACTCAGGAGTTTACACTGAAGCTTTCTTT.

The CDR3 spells CACTDNTGELFF. The CDR3 DNA reads TGTGCCTGCACAGATAACACCGGGGAGCTGTTTTTT. The chain has TRBV30 and TRBJ2-2; D remains ambiguous. Looked up from germline, CDR1 is GTSNPN and CDR2 is SVGIG (reference sequence). V was clipped by 6 bases and J by 2 bases, with 7 bases between them. The CDR3 is 12 residues long.

This clone has more than one count but fewer than ten. The J gene is TRBJ1-6, the V gene TRBV5-1; 7 bases fit TRBD1. The CDR3 extends over 15 amino acids. The germline gives CDR1 SGHRS, CDR2 YFSETQ. With 4 bases clipped from V and 6 bases from J, the junction kept 7 bases outside the gene matches. The CDR3: CASSPTTGPNSPLHF. CDR3 in DNA: TGCGCCAGCAGCCCGACGACAGGGCCTAATTCACCCCTCCACTTT.

The rearrangement links TRBV27 to TRBJ1-6; D is unresolved. The V end was cut by 1 base, the J end by 5 bases, with 12 bases between. CDR1 and CDR2 from the germline V gene are MNHEY and SMNVEV (reference sequence). The CDR3 consists of 16 residues. The CDR3 region has the DNA TGTGCCAGCAGTTTATTGGGGAGGGCTAATAATTCACCCCTCCACTTT. It yields the protein CASSLLGRANNSPLHF.

The gene calls are TRBV7-9 and TRBJ2-2; tentative D call: TRBD1 (5 bases). Germline loops: CDR1 SEHNR, CDR2 FQNEAQ (reference sequence). V was pared by 1 base and J by 1 base, with 10 bases between. CDR3 length equals 16 residues. CDR3 amino acids: CASSLVPTGNTGELFF. In DNA form, the CDR3 reads TGTGCCAGCAGCTTAGTCCCCACAGGGAACACCGGGGAGCTGTTTTTT.

This chain joins TRBV19 and TRBJ1-6; 7 nucleotides align to TRBD1. Losses at the gene ends were 4 bases for V and 4 bases for J; bases not matched to a gene: 7. This CDR3 region has 16 residues. Germline values: CDR1 LNHDA, CDR2 SQIVND (reference sequence). Here the CDR3 reads CASSKVGGGYNSPLHF. CDR3 sequence (DNA): TGTGCCAGTAGTAAGGTAGGGGGCGGATATAATTCACCCCTCCACTTT. The variable domain in full, completed from reference TRBV19 and TRBJ1-6, reads DGGITQSPKYLFRKEGQNVTLSCEQNLNHDAMYWYRQDPGQGLRLIYYSQIVNDFQKGDIAEGYSVSREKKESFPLTVTSAQKNPTAFYLCASSKVGGGYNSPLHFGNGTRLTVT.